One and the same sample provided the 2 T cell receptor beta chains below, sequenced in a study of human T cells and chemical hapten exposure. TCRdb re-derived calls from the RACE reads in MiXCR, one entry per CDR3 protein. The table has 96,000 or so distinct CDR3 sequences, around 9.3% seen once. This sample's time point: patch test 2, 6 weeks after DPC sensitization. Specified treatment: therapeutic diphenylcyclopropenone sensitization with weekly scalp DPC. The sample consisted of whole blood, taken in connection with sensitization to the hapten diphenylcyclopropenone (DPC). The receptors originated from a woman between 40 and 50 years old with alopecia areata. Some clones in this sample may be carry-over from other donors' samples.

This clonotype has only a few counts. The gene calls are TRBV11-3 and TRBJ2-6; TRBD2 is a possible D gene (6 bases). Germline CDR1 reads SGHNT; CDR2 reads YENEEA. Deletions cut 1 base from V and 0 bases from J, with 7 bases between. The CDR3 length is 16 residues. The CDR3 protein is CASSLGGISGANVLTF. The DNA of the CDR3 is TGTGCCAGCAGCTTAGGCGGGATCTCTGGGGCCAACGTCCTGACTTTC. Looking up the rest from reference TRBV11-3 and TRBJ2-6 gives the full variable domain: EAGVVQSPRYKIIEKKQPVAFWCNPISGHNTLYWYLQNLGQGPELLIRYENEEAVDDSQLPKDRFSAERLKGVDSTLKIQPAELGDSAVYLCASSLGGISGANVLTFGAGSRLTVL.

This chain links TRBV11-2 with TRBJ2-3, with 11 bases fitting TRBD1. CDR1 is SGHAT and CDR2 is FQNNGV in the germline V gene. J lost 6 bases, V lost 5 bases, and 10 bases had no gene match. This CDR3 is built from 16 residues. CDR3 in amino acids: CASSIGQGANTDTQYF. The CDR3 nucleotides read TGTGCCAGCAGCATCGGACAGGGGGCCAATACGGATACGCAGTATTTT.